Reported below is one T cell receptor (beta chain). Its antigen remains unknown. Via MiXCR, TCRdb re-called the 5' RACE reads, giving one row per CDR3 protein. The data show roughly 600,000 distinct CDR3 sequences, over 15% seen once. This specimen comes from a study of T-cell memory formation after mild COVID-19. Overall study results and limits: Among contracting clones, CD4+ were mainly CM/EM and CD8+ enriched in EMRA.

The CDR3 has 15 amino acids. The junction had 1 base not matched to a gene; V was cut back by 4 bases and J by 1 base. Per the germline V gene, CDR1 is SNHLY and CDR2 is FYNNEI. Sequencing used PBMCs or a T cell subset sorted from them (not recorded which). The gene calls are TRBV2 and TRBJ2-2, with 9 bases fitting TRBD1. This clonotype originated in an adult woman who had mild COVID-19 (a few samples of this study predate the infection). Cell type and time point are not known. CDR3: CASSGQGGNTGELFF. The CDR3 nucleotides read TGTGCCAGCAGTGGACAGGGGGGGAACACCGGGGAGCTGTTTTTT.